Shown below are 17 T cell receptor beta chains from a single sample sequenced in a study of blood T cell repertoires in COVID-19. Only in-frame clones appear in the TCRdb table, and some are missing; sequencing was by immunoSEQ multiplex PCR. The table includes 350,000 to 400,000 clones, around 89% detected once. The sequenced sample consisted of PBMCs or T cells enriched from blood (not recorded which). These TCRs come from a man aged 18 to 30 who had recovered from COVID-19.

The chain recombines TRBV6-5 with TRBJ1-2; TRBD1 agrees at 8 bases. This CDR3 has 15 amino acids. With 4 bases clipped from V and 6 bases from J, the junction kept 10 bases outside the gene matches. CDR1 MNHEY and CDR2 SVGAGI come from the germline V gene. CDR3 protein: CASSSHWTGKNGYTF. In DNA, the CDR3 is TGTGCCAGCAGTTCCCACTGGACAGGGAAGAATGGCTACACCTTC.

The chain uses TRBV27 and TRBJ1-5; no firm D call. The germline V gene encodes CDR1 MNHEY and CDR2 SMNVEV (reference sequence). Trimming removed 1 base at V and 6 bases at J, with 7 bases between. The CDR3 contains 13 residues. The CDR3 DNA reads as TGTGCCAGCAGTTTATACGCGGGTCAGCCCCAGCATTTT. Its translation is CASSLYAGQPQHF.

For this clone: The germline gene is not matched at one end of the junction; a read error may be the cause. The chain has TRBV28 and TRBJ1-1, with D uncertain. The length of the CDR3 is 11 residues. Germline V gene lookup returns CDR1 MDHEN and CDR2 SYDVKM. CDR3 region: CASSFWLSRDF. The CDR3 region has the DNA TGTGCCAGCAGTTTTTGGCTTTCGCGGGACTTT. Using reference TRBV28 and TRBJ1-1 for the parts outside the CDR3, the full variable domain is DVKVTQSSRYLVKRTGEKVFLECVQDMDHENMFWYRQDPGLGLRLIYFSYDVKMKEKGDIPEGYSVSREKKERFSLILESASTNQTSMYLCASSFWLSRDFGQGTRLTVV.

This chain uses TRBV5-4 with TRBJ1-1; TRBD1 matches 10 bases. Trimming took 4 bases from V and 7 from J; bases not matched to a gene: 7. The CDR3 length is 14 residues. CDR1 and CDR2 from the germline V gene are SGHNT and YYREEE (reference sequence). As DNA, the CDR3 is TGTGCCAGCAGCGGGGACAGGGGCTGGGTTGAAGCTTTCTTT. Amino acids: CASSGDRGWVEAFF.

The chain employs TRBV7-6 and TRBJ2-1, with 9 nucleotides matching TRBD2. CDR3 length: 18 residues. Unmatched junction bases numbered 15, after V lost 2 bases and J lost 7 bases. Germline V gene lookup returns CDR1 SGHVS and CDR2 FNYEAQ. The CDR3 nucleotides are TGTGCCAGCAGCTTATTATTTTATGTGGGACTAGCCGTGAATGAGCAGTTCTTC. This gives the protein CASSLLFYVGLAVNEQFF.

This clone has more than one count but fewer than ten. V and J are TRBV7-9 and TRBJ1-3; D uncertain. Trimming removed 2 bases from V and 8 bases from J, with 10 bases in between. Germline CDR1 and CDR2: SEHNR and FQNEAQ (reference sequence). The CDR3 is 13 residues long. CDR3 sequence reads: CASSLKLRDTIYF. The CDR3 DNA sequence: TGTGCCAGCAGCTTAAAGTTGCGGGACACCATATATTTT.

The chain couples TRBV19 to TRBJ2-1; possibly TRBD2 for D (5 bases). The CDR3 runs to 14 residues. Per germline, CDR1 LNHDA and CDR2 SQIVND (reference sequence). The V and J ends lost 3 bases and 8 bases respectively, with 14 bases between them. CDR3 nucleotide sequence: TGTGCCAGTAGTATGACGGGGATGTGGGATGAGCAGTTCTTC. This sequence encodes CASSMTGMWDEQFF.

This sequence joins TRBV2 and TRBJ2-1; TRBD2 matches at 8 bases. After removal of 6 bases from V and 7 bases from J, the junction contained 14 bases not matched to a gene. CDR1 is SNHLY, CDR2 FYNNEI, per germline. The CDR3 extends over 16 amino acids. CDR3 bases: TGTGCCAGCAGCGCCGGACTAGCACCCAAGAGGAATGAGCAGTTCTTC. It yields the protein CASSAGLAPKRNEQFF.

A note on this clone: A read error may account for a junction end that differs from germline. The chain joins TRBV6-5 to TRBJ1-2; TRBD1 might be the D (6 bases). CDR3 length equals 12 residues. CDR1 MNHEY and CDR2 SVGAGI come from the germline V gene. The CDR3 DNA follows: TGTGCCAGCAGTCCAACCGCCCGGGACAAGTCCTTC. Its translation is CASSPTARDKSF.

V is TRBV7-2 and J is TRBJ1-2; D is possibly TRBD1 (6 bases). The CDR3 runs to 13 residues. V dropped 5 bases and J dropped 5 bases, with 12 bases sitting between them. Germline CDR1 reads SGHTA; CDR2 reads FQGNSA. The CDR3 region has the DNA TGTGCCAGCAGCAATGACAGGAGTTATGGCTACACCTTC. It translates to CASSNDRSYGYTF.

CDR3 sequence: CASSFQGGTEAFF. CDR3 bases: TGTGCCAGCAGCTTCCAGGGGGGCACTGAAGCTTTCTTT. The chain has TRBV7-3 and TRBJ1-1, with 7 bases fitting TRBD1. The CDR3 contains 13 residues. Germline CDR1 SGHTA, CDR2 FQGTGA. The junction had 2 bases not matched to a gene; V was cut back by 3 bases and J by 4 bases. Complete variable domain (other parts from reference TRBV7-3 and TRBJ1-1): GAGVSQTPSNKVTEKGKYVELRCDPISGHTALYWYRQSLGQGPEFLIYFQGTGAADDSGLPNDRFFAVRPEGSVSTLKIQRTERGDSAVYLCASSFQGGTEAFFGQGTRLTVV.

V gene TRBV2 combines with J gene TRBJ2-5, with 7 nucleotides matching TRBD1. Germline values: CDR1 SNHLY, CDR2 FYNNEI. The CDR3 spans 13 residues. V lost 6 bases and J lost 4; bases outside the gene matches: 5. The CDR3 here is CASRQGMGETQYF. CDR3 in DNA: TGTGCCAGCAGACAGGGGATGGGAGAGACCCAGTACTTC.

This CDR3 reads CASTPGTSGGETQYF. The CDR3 nucleotides are TGTGCCAGCACCCCCGGGACTAGCGGGGGAGAGACCCAGTACTTC. The gene calls are TRBV19 and TRBJ2-5; 14 bases map to TRBD2. Germline V gene data show CDR1 as LNHDA and CDR2 as SQIVND (reference sequence). Unmatched junction bases numbered 7, after V lost 9 bases and J lost 4 bases. This CDR3 has 15 residues. Combining the CDR3 with reference TRBV19 and TRBJ2-5 gives the whole variable domain DGGITQSPKYLFRKEGQNVTLSCEQNLNHDAMYWYRQDPGQGLRLIYYSQIVNDFQKGDIAEGYSVSREKKESFPLTVTSAQKNPTAFYLCASTPGTSGGETQYFGPGTRLLVL.

The gene calls are TRBV3-1 (or the pseudogene TRBV3-2) and TRBJ1-1, with TRBD1 matching 11 bases. CDR1 and CDR2 from the germline V gene are LGHDT and YNNKEL (reference sequence). After removal of 4 bases from V and 4 bases from J, the junction contained 5 bases not matched to a gene. The CDR3 totals 15 residues. The CDR3 here is CASSRTGGVGTEAFF. Written as DNA, the CDR3 is TGTGCCAGCAGCCGGACAGGGGGCGTCGGCACTGAAGCTTTCTTT.

This clone appeared once. The rearrangement links TRBV4-1 to TRBJ2-1; D unresolved. Looked up from germline, CDR1 is MGHRA and CDR2 is YSYEKL. The V end was cut by 6 bases, the J end by 9 bases, with 18 bases between. The CDR3 spans 14 residues. The CDR3 protein is CASSKVVLTGEQFF. CDR3 bases: TGCGCCAGCAGTAAGGTGGTGCTAACGGGTGAGCAGTTCTTC.

V usage is TRBV6-1 and J usage is TRBJ1-3, with 7 bases fitting TRBD1. Germline V gene data show CDR1 as MNHNS and CDR2 as SASEGT. With 3 bases clipped from V and 0 bases from J, the junction kept 2 bases outside the gene matches. CDR3 length equals 15 residues. The CDR3 is CASSEPGGSGNTIYF. The DNA of the CDR3 is TGTGCCAGCAGTGAGCCAGGGGGCTCTGGAAACACCATATATTTT.

The chain uses TRBV5-6 and TRBJ2-5; D is perhaps TRBD2 (7 bases). The CDR3 sequence is 14 residues long. Germline V gives CDR1 SGHDT, CDR2 YYEEEE. V gave up 3 bases and J gave up 4 bases, with 13 bases separating them. CDR3 DNA: TGTGCCAGCAGCTACGGGGGGCTGCGAGAGACCCAGTACTTC. Its translation: CASSYGGLRETQYF.